The 15 T cell receptor beta chains reported below all come from one sample, sequenced in a study of blood T cell repertoires in COVID-19. The assay was immunoSEQ multiplex PCR, and TCRdb's table has in-frame clones only and misses some. The sample includes approximately 70,000 clones, roughly 87% seen only once; the top ten take approximately 7%. The source material was peripheral blood. The receptors were gathered from a man aged 50-60 years with active COVID-19.

The gene calls are TRBV2 and TRBJ2-2; no definite D call. The CDR3 consists of 16 residues. The V and J ends lost 0 bases and 0 bases respectively, with 8 bases between them. CDR1 is SNHLY, CDR2 FYNNEI, per germline. CDR3 protein: CASSEATGANTGELFF. CDR3 nucleotides: TGTGCCAGCAGTGAAGCGACTGGAGCGAACACCGGGGAGCTGTTTTTT. The complete variable domain, with remaining parts taken from reference TRBV2 and TRBJ2-2, reads EPEVTQTPSHQVTQMGQEVILRCVPISNHLYFYWYRQILGQKVEFLVSFYNNEISEKSEIFDDQFSVERPDGSNFTLKIRSTKLEDSAMYFCASSEATGANTGELFFGEGSRLTVL.

The chain is built from TRBV5-1 and TRBJ2-1, with TRBD2 matching over 7 bases. Germline loops: CDR1 SGHRS, CDR2 YFSETQ. J gave up 2 bases and V 2 bases, and 7 bases lay outside the gene matches. This CDR3 region has 16 residues. Here the CDR3 DNA reads TGCGCCAGCAGCTTACCAAGCGGGGCTACCTACAATGAGCAGTTCTTC. Amino acids: CASSLPSGATYNEQFF.

The chain combines TRBV7-8 with TRBJ1-5, with a possible D match to TRBD1 (6 bases). The CDR3 loop spans 17 amino acids. The germline gives CDR1 SGHVS, CDR2 FQNEAQ. Trimming took off 0 bases at V and 3 bases at J, with 15 bases between the two ends. The CDR3 loop reads CASSLARGGGSNQPQHF. Here the CDR3 DNA reads TGTGCCAGCAGCTTAGCGCGAGGGGGGGGGTCCAATCAGCCCCAGCATTTT.

V usage is TRBV28 and J usage is TRBJ2-7; 11 bases line up with TRBD2. V shed 7 bases, J shed 1 base, and the junction held 3 bases outside the gene matches. This CDR3 spans 14 amino acids. Germline lookup yields CDR1 MDHEN and CDR2 SYDVKM. CDR3 DNA sequence: TGTGCCAGCAAGCTAGCGGGAGGTTCCTACGAGCAGTACTTC. Translating it yields CASKLAGGSYEQYF.

This chain uses TRBV2 with TRBJ2-2; TRBD1 is a possible D gene (5 bases). V was trimmed by 7 bases and J by 0 bases, leaving 18 bases between them. In germline, CDR1 is SNHLY, CDR2 FYNNEI. The CDR3 runs to 17 residues. In nucleotides, the CDR3 is TGTGCCAGCATTACGGACGATTGGACATCGAACACCGGGGAGCTGTTTTTT. Protein sequence: CASITDDWTSNTGELFF.

Here the CDR3 DNA reads TGTGCCTGGAGTGACTCAGGACTAGCGGGTTACAATGAGCAGTTCTTC. Its translation: CAWSDSGLAGYNEQFF. V is TRBV30 and J is TRBJ2-1; TRBD2 matches at 11 bases. The germline V gene encodes CDR1 GTSNPN and CDR2 SVGIG (reference sequence). The length of the CDR3 is 16 residues. Germline trimming cut 1 base from V and 4 bases from J; bases unmatched to any gene: 6.

The CDR3 protein is CSVRAGGTPYEQYF. The CDR3 nucleotides are TGCAGCGTTAGAGCGGGAGGGACACCCTACGAGCAGTACTTC. The rearrangement links TRBV29-1 to TRBJ2-7; TRBD2 matches at 10 bases. After removal of 5 bases from V and 2 bases from J, the junction contained 6 bases not matched to a gene. The CDR3 contains 14 residues. Germline values: CDR1 SQVTM, CDR2 ANQGSEA.

The V gene is TRBV6-5, the J gene TRBJ2-3; TRBD2 might be the D (5 bases). The germline V gene encodes CDR1 MNHEY and CDR2 SVGAGI. The V end lost 6 bases, the J end lost 6 bases, and 7 bases lay between the germline ends. The CDR3 extends over 11 amino acids. CDR3 loop: CASRRGDTQYF. As DNA, the CDR3 is TGTGCCAGCAGAAGAGGGGATACGCAGTATTTT.

Only one count was recorded for this clone. The chain uses TRBV28 and TRBJ2-3, with TRBD1 as a possible D gene (5 bases). With 7 bases removed from V and 3 bases from J, the gap between germline ends came to 23 bases. Germline V gives CDR1 MDHEN, CDR2 SYDVKM. This CDR3 region has 17 residues. This CDR3 reads CASKGSFELGGTDTQYF. Here the CDR3 DNA reads TGTGCCAGCAAGGGGTCCTTTGAATTGGGTGGAACAGATACGCAGTATTTT.

CDR3 sequence reads: CASTSVAGGGGELFF. For the CDR3, the DNA is TGTGCCAGCACCTCCGTAGCGGGAGGGGGCGGGGAGCTGTTTTTT. The chain recombines TRBV6-6 with TRBJ2-2; 11 positions match TRBD2. The CDR3 has 15 amino acids. V lost 7 bases and J lost 7; bases outside the gene matches: 8. Per the germline V gene, CDR1 is MNHNY and CDR2 is SVGAGI (reference sequence).

By sample share, this clone is large. The chain links TRBV15 to TRBJ2-2; D may be TRBD1 (7 bases). The germline V gene encodes CDR1 LNHNV and CDR2 YYDKDF (reference sequence). V lost 7 bases to trimming and J lost 5 bases, with 20 bases between them. The CDR3 runs to 16 residues. This CDR3 reads CATTPVEGARTGELFF. CDR3 bases: TGTGCCACCACGCCGGTGGAGGGGGCTAGGACCGGGGAGCTGTTTTTT.

CDR3 sequence: CASSVRQGIGGNTIYF. CDR3 sequence (DNA): TGTGCCAGCAGTGTGCGACAGGGGATAGGTGGAAACACCATATATTTT. The V call is TRBV6-1, the J call TRBJ1-3; TRBD1 matches at 8 bases. The CDR3 totals 16 residues. Germline V gene sequence: CDR1 MNHNS, CDR2 SASEGT. V trimming: 4 bases; J trimming: 3 bases; junction bases outside the gene matches: 8.

The chain is built from TRBV28 and TRBJ2-7, with TRBD1 matching 9 bases. CDR1 is MDHEN, CDR2 SYDVKM, per germline. The CDR3 sequence is 15 residues long. V lost 6 bases to trimming and J lost 4 bases; unmatched junction nucleotides: 10. This chain's CDR3 is CASRLPGTGSYEQYF. In DNA form, the CDR3 reads TGTGCCAGCAGGCTTCCCGGGACAGGGTCATACGAGCAGTACTTC.

J is TRBJ1-3 and V is TRBV6-2 or TRBV6-3; tentative D call: TRBD1 (6 bases). Germline-derived CDR1 and CDR2 are MNHEY and SVGEGT. The CDR3 sequence is 16 residues long. The V end was cut by 6 bases, the J end by 0 bases, with 15 bases between. Here the CDR3 DNA reads TGTGCCAGCAGCAACCCGGACAGCCGCTCTGGAAACACCATATATTTT. Translation: CASSNPDSRSGNTIYF.

The genes are TRBV18 and TRBJ2-5, with 9 nucleotides matching TRBD2. V shed 0 bases and J 0 bases; nucleotides not matched to a gene: 5. CDR1 is KGHSH and CDR2 is LQKENI in the germline V gene. The CDR3 covers 17 residues. The CDR3 protein is CASSPPGSGGYQETQYF. CDR3 nucleotides: TGTGCCAGCTCACCACCAGGGAGCGGGGGGTACCAAGAGACCCAGTACTTC.